Included here is one TCR beta chain sequence, with context. This sample is part of a study of technical replicates of blood from a few donors. Sequencing was performed with immunoSEQ multiplex PCR; in TCRdb, only in-frame clones are kept and a portion is missing. Here the sample spans 30,000 to 40,000 clones, over 85% being singletons. Germline assignment: CDR1 MNHEY and CDR2 SMNVEV (reference sequence). This CDR3 region has 16 residues. V shed 4 bases, J shed 6 bases, and the junction held 10 bases outside the gene matches. V is TRBV27 and J is TRBJ2-2, with 8 bases identical to TRBD1. This TCR was recovered from a human donor in good health. Some clones in this sample may be carry-over from other donors' samples. Material for sequencing was PBMCs. The CDR3 protein is CASSYRTGKKAGELFF. In DNA, the CDR3 is TGTGCCAGCAGTTACCGGACAGGGAAGAAGGCCGGGGAGCTGTTTTTT.